The 4 T cell receptor beta chains in this list originate from one sample, sequenced in a study of blood T cell repertoires in COVID-19. Method: immunoSEQ multiplex PCR; TCRdb's copy keeps in-frame clones and lacks some. Found here are about 98,000 clones, around four fifths of them singletons; the top ten hold 9.5% to 10%. The sequenced material came from peripheral blood. The origin of the receptors is a man aged 35-49 years with active or convalescent COVID-19.

V gene TRBV19 combines with J gene TRBJ1-6, with TRBD1 matching 9 bases. Germline lookup yields CDR1 LNHDA and CDR2 SQIVND (reference sequence). The V and J ends lost 3 bases and 8 bases, in that order; junction bases with no gene match: 2. The CDR3 spans 14 residues. This chain's CDR3 is CASSMTGGYSPLHF. In DNA, the CDR3 is TGTGCCAGTAGTATGACAGGGGGTTATTCACCCCTCCACTTT.

J is TRBJ2-2 and V is TRBV11-2, with a possible D match to TRBD1 (6 bases). The V end lost 7 bases, the J end lost 1 base, and 13 bases lay between the germline ends. The CDR3 covers 15 residues. The germline CDR1 and CDR2 sequences are SGHAT and FQNNGV. CDR3 sequence: CASTPRGRNTGELFF. Written as DNA, the CDR3 is TGTGCCAGCACTCCCAGGGGCCGGAACACCGGGGAGCTGTTTTTT.

The CDR3 reads CASSVEWDRGKLFF. The CDR3 DNA follows: TGTGCCAGCAGCGTAGAATGGGACAGAGGGAAACTGTTTTTT. The V and J genes are TRBV9 and TRBJ1-4; TRBD1 agrees at 7 bases. The CDR3 contains 14 residues. The V segment lost 0 bases and the J segment 11 bases; nucleotides outside the gene matches: 7. In germline, CDR1 is SGDLS, CDR2 YYNGEE.

The V call is TRBV19, the J call TRBJ2-7, with TRBD1 matching over 7 bases. The CDR3 spans 14 residues. Germline V lookup: CDR1 LNHDA, CDR2 SQIVND (reference sequence). Unmatched junction bases numbered 4, after V lost 5 bases and J lost 0 bases. CDR3 DNA sequence: TGTGCCAGTAGTGGGACAGCCTCCTCCTACGAGCAGTACTTC. This gives the protein CASSGTASSYEQYF.